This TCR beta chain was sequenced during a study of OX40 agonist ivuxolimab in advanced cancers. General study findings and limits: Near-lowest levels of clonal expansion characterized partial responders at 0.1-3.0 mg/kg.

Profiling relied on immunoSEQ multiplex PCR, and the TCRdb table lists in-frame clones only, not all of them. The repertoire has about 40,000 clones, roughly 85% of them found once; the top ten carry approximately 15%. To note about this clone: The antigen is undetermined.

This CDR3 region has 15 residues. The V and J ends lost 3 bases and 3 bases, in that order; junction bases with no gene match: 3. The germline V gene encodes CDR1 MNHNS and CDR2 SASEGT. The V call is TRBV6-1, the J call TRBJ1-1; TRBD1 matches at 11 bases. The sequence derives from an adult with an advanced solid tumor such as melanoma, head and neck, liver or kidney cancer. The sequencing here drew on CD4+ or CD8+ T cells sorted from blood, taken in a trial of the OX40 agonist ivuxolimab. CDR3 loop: CASSDGQGAYTEAFF. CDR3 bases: TGTGCCAGCAGTGATGGACAGGGGGCCTACACTGAAGCTTTCTTT.